The present T cell receptor beta chain was sequenced within a study of tumor-infiltrating lymphocytes in primary liver carcinoma (dated by TCRdb to 2016 to 2017). Study-level background: Between late 2015 and March 2016, 5 or 6 patients in China with histopathologically diagnosed primary liver carcinoma had their tumors surgically resected. Hepatocellular carcinoma (four) or combined HCC and intrahepatic cholangiocarcinoma (one) was present in the five patients, who were three men and two women aged 30 to 69 years. Tumors of the five patients were stage T1-T3 N0M0 with maximum diameters of roughly 4.2 to 10 cm. Roughly 3.65 to 8 million productive TCRbeta reads were obtained per sample, and no significant difference in read depth was found between tissue types. The study combined TCRbeta repertoire sequencing, expression microarrays and whole-exome sequencing across five regions of each liver tumor, with adjacent normal tissue and blood. A total of approximately 35 specimens from 5 patients underwent TCRbeta repertoire sequencing, comprising around 25 tumor regions, 5 adjacent noncancerous liver tissues and 5 peripheral blood samples. High reproducibility was observed for the technical replicate repertoires, with mean shared-clone rates approximately 0.9 and correlation coefficients above 0.95. On the study overall, not on this receptor specifically: Only a few patients were included in the study, and the authors note that the findings should be validated in a larger study. Repertoire overlap was higher between tumor regions (mean about 36%) than tumor-adjacent (17%) or tumor-blood (about 15%) pairs, consistent with antigen-driven expansion. Because sequencing covered only the TCR beta chain and unpaired alpha chains were not captured, true repertoire diversity is likely underestimated. Bulk unsorted samples precluded comparing CD4+ and CD8+ T cell repertoires. The top 250 clones made up a significantly larger repertoire fraction in tumors than in blood (p = 0.039).

Using a constant-region primer and ProtoScript II reverse transcriptase, TCRbeta-specific cDNA was reverse-transcribed from 500 ng total RNA. Three nested multiplex PCR rounds, following a slightly modified ARM-PCR procedure, were used to build the TCRbeta libraries. Sample barcodes and Illumina adapters were added in a final 25-cycle PCR with Deep VentR polymerase. Before sequencing, amplicons between 200 and 500 bp were purified from gel using a QIAquick gel extraction kit. An Illumina HiSeq 2500 was used to sequence the TCRbeta amplicons with 250-bp paired-end reads. Regarding the original processing steps: To recover full CDR3 sequences, reads were quality-trimmed using Trimmomatic v0.33 and paired reads were then merged using FLASH v1.2.11. MiGEC v1.2.1b assigned V, D and J germline segments to the rearranged TCRbeta sequences. VDJtools v1.0.0 computed clonotype statistics and Shannon-Wiener diversity indices. Except for diversity analysis, only each sample's 250 most abundant clonotypes were used in subsequent analyses to reduce sampling bias. TCRdb passed the public sequencing reads through fastp at Q25 and MiXCR, retaining productive beta sequences. Each entry is one CDR3 protein sequence, shown with its most common DNA and genes. TCRdb, not the original authors, processed these V and J calls. Within this sample are around 170,000 distinct CDR3 sequences, with about 60% of them counted one time only. 70% to 80% of the sample rests with the top ten.

Blood RNA was extracted from unsorted whole blood with TRIzol reagent; germline DNA came from the DNeasy Blood & Tissue kit. Chronic HBV infection was present in the patients, and the patients were treatment-naive at sampling. Before surgery, roughly 4 milliliters of peripheral blood were drawn into K2EDTA tubes. A note on this clonotype: Its antigen is currently not known. A junction end diverges from the germline sequence, so it may reflect a read error.

Sample: peripheral blood. The TCR originated in a man between 40 and 49 years old with primary liver carcinoma and hepatitis B virus infection.

The CDR3 sequence is CATNDRSRDTSSNEQFF. The bases are TGTGCCACCAATGATAGGTCCCGGGACACTTCAAGTAATGAGCAGTTCTTC. The sequence is built from TRBV24-1 and TRBJ2-1, with TRBD1 tentatively as D gene (6 bases match). In the germline V gene, CDR1 corresponds to KGHDR and CDR2 to SFDVKD. Reading from cysteine to phenylalanine, the CDR3 counts 17 amino acids. Just the 51-base CDR3 DNA is kept, in frame starting at base 1.